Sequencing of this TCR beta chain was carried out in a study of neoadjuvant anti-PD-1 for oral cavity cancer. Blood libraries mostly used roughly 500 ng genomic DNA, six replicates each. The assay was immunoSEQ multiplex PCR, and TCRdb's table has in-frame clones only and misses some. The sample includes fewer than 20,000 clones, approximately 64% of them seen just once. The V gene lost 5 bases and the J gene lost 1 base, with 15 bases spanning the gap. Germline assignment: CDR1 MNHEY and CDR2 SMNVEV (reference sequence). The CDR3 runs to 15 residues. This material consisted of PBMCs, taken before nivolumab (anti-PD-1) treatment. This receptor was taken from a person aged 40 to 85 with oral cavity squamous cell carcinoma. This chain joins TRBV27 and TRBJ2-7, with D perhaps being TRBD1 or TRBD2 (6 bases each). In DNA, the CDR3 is TGTGCCAGCAGTCAGGGGACTGTCGAGTCCTACGAGCAGTACTTC. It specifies CASSQGTVESYEQYF.